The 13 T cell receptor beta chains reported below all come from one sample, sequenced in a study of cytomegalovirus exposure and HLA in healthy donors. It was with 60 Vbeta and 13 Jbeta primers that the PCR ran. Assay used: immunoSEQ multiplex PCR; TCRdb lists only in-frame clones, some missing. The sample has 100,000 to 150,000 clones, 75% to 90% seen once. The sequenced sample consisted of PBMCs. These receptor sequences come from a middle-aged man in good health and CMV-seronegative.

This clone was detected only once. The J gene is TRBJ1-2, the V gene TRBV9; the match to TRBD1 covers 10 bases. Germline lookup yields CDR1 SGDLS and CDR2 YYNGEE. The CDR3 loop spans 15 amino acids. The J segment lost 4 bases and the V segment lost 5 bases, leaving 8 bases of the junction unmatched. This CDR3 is CASSLRDRGSYGYTF. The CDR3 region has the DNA TGTGCCAGCAGTCTCCGGGACAGGGGTTCCTATGGCTACACCTTC.

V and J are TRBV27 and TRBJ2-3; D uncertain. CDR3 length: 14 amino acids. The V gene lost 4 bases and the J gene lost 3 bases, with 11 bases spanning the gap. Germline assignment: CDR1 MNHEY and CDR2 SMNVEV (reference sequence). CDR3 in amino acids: CASSSPPNTDTQYF. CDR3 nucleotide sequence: TGTGCCAGCAGTTCCCCCCCCAATACAGATACGCAGTATTTT.

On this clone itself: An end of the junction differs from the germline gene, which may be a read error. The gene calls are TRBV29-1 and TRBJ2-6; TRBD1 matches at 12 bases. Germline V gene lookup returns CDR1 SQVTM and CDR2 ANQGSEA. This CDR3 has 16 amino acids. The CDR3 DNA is TGCAGCGTTGGGGACAGGGGGCCGTCTGGGGCCAACGGCCTGACTTTC. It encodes CSVGDRGPSGANGLTF.

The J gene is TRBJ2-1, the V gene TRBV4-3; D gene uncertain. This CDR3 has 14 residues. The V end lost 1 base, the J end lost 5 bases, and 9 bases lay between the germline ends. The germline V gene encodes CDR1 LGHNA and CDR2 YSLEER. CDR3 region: CASSQGLSDNEQFF. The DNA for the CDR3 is TGCGCCAGCAGCCAAGGGCTCTCAGACAATGAGCAGTTCTTC.

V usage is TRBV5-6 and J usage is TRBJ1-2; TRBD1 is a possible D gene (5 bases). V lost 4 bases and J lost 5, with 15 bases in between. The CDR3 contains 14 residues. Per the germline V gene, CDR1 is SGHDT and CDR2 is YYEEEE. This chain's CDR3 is CASSKGRPPYGYTF. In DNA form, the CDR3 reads TGTGCCAGCAGCAAGGGGCGGCCTCCTTATGGCTACACCTTC.

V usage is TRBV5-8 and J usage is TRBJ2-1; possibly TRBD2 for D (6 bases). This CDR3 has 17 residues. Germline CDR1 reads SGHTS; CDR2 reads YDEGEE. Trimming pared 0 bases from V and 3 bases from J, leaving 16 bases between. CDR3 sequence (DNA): TGTGCCAGCAGCTTGGTGGGGGGTTCGAGCTTCTACAATGAGCAGTTCTTC. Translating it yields CASSLVGGSSFYNEQFF.

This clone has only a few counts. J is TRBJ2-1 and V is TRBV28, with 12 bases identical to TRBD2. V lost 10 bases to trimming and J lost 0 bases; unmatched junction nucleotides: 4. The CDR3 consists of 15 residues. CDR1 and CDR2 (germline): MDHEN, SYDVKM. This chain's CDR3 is CATGTSGSSYNEQFF. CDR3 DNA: TGTGCCACCGGGACTAGCGGGTCCTCCTACAATGAGCAGTTCTTC.

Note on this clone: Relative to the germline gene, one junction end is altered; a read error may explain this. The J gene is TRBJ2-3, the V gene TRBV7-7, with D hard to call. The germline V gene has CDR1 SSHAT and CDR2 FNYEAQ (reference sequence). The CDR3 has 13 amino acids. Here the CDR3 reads CASSLQGADTQYF. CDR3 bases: TGTGCTAGCAGCTTACAAGGAGCAGATACGCAGTATTTT.

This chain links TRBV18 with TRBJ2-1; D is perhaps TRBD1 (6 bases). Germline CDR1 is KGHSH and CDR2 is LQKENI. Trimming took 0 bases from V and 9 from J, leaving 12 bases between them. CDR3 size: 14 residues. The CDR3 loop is CASSPPGGGGEQFF. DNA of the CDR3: TGTGCCAGCTCACCACCCGGTGGGGGCGGTGAGCAGTTCTTC.

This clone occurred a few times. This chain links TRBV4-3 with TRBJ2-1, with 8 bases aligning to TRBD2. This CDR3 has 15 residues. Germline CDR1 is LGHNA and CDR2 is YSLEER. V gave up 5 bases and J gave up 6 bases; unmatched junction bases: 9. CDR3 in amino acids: CASSALAGLSNEQFF. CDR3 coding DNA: TGCGCCAGCAGCGCTCTAGCGGGCCTTTCCAATGAGCAGTTCTTC.

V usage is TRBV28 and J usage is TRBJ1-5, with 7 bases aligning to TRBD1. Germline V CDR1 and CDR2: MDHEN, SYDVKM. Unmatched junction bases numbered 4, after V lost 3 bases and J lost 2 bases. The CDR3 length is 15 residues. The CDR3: CASSLITGGNQPQHF. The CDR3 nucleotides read TGTGCCAGCAGTTTGATCACAGGGGGCAATCAGCCCCAGCATTTT.

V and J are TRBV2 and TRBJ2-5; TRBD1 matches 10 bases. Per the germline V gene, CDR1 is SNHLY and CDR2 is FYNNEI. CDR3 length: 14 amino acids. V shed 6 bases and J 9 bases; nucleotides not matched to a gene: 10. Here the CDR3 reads CASRPGTGDRAQYF. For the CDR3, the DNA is TGTGCCAGCAGACCCGGGACAGGGGATAGGGCCCAGTACTTC.

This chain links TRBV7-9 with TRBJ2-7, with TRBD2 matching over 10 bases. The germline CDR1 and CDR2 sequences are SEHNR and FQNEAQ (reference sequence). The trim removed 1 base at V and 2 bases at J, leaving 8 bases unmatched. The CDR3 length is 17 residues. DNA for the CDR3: TGTGCCAGCAGCTTAGACCGAAAGCGGGAGGGGGCCTACGAGCAGTACTTC. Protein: CASSLDRKREGAYEQYF.